This TCR beta chain was observed in a study of regulatory T cells in long-lasting Graves disease. CDR3 regions were amplified by Arm-PCR using iRepertoire HTBI primers to build TCR beta libraries. In the authors' workflow: Identification across samples found some 60 TRBV and 12 to 15 TRBJ segments. MiXCR was run by TCRdb on the multiplex PCR reads, yielding one entry per CDR3 protein. What appears here as the V and J calls and clone size reflects TCRdb's work, not the paper's. The sample lists 350,000 to 500,000 distinct CDR3 sequences, 11% to 15% occurring once. Time point reported: newly diagnosed GD, antithyroid drugs for less than 3 months. From RNA extracted from PBMCs, the TCR library was made. Germline-derived CDR1 and CDR2 are MNHNS and SASEGT. This CDR3 is 15 amino acids long. V lost 2 bases to trimming and J lost 7 bases, with 15 bases between them. These data also formed part of another study, on T cells in Graves' hyperthyroidism and ophthalmopathy. That work states: Used for diagnoses were clinical symptoms, serum thyroxine and TRAb, thyroid ultrasound and orbital computed tomography. First-round RT-PCR with HTBI primers amplified the TCR CDR3 region.

This sequence was found in a woman in her forties or fifties with Graves disease. This chain joins TRBV6-1 and TRBJ1-5; D is unclear. This material consisted of peripheral blood mononuclear cells (PBMCs), taken at new diagnosis, from a patient treated with antithyroid drugs. DNA of the CDR3: TGTGCCAGCAGTGAAAACGAGCAGCCTGGCCAGCCCCAGCATTTT. Amino acids: CASSENEQPGQPQHF.